A single sample gave rise to the 6 T cell receptor beta chains below, sequenced in a study of beta chain features in type 1 diabetes. As every portion of the isolated RNA was reverse transcribed, the sequencing read expressed TCRB transcripts. Using immunoSEQ multiplex PCR, the repertoire was profiled, and TCRdb retains in-frame clones only, with some absent. Seen here are roughly 610,000 clones, 15% to 18% observed once, and the top ten hold approximately 0.087%. The sequencing input was naive CD4+ T cells from blood. These receptor sequences come from a man aged 18 to 29 in good health.

V is TRBV5-1 and J is TRBJ2-1, with TRBD2 identical over 13 bases. V was clipped by 6 bases and J by 6 bases; unmatched bases: 3. Per the germline V gene, CDR1 is SGHRS and CDR2 is YFSETQ. The length of the CDR3 is 14 residues. The CDR3 nucleotides read TGCGCCAGCACCAGGACTAGCGGGAGCAATGAGCAGTTCTTC. Protein product: CASTRTSGSNEQFF.

This clone was detected a few times. This chain connects TRBV14 to TRBJ2-5; D call uncertain. The CDR3 is 13 residues long. Trimming removed 9 bases at V and 1 base at J, with 12 bases between. Germline values: CDR1 SGHDN, CDR2 FVKESK. CDR3 coding DNA: TGTGCCAGGAAAAGGGCCAGCCAAGAGACCCAGTACTTC. It encodes CARKRASQETQYF. The complete variable domain, with remaining parts taken from reference TRBV14 and TRBJ2-5, reads EAGVTQFPSHSVIEKGQTVTLRCDPISGHDNLYWYRRVMGKEIKFLLHFVKESKQDESGMPNNRFLAERTGGTYSTLKVQPAELEDSGVYFCARKRASQETQYFGPGTRLLVL.

The chain couples TRBV9 to TRBJ2-5; D assignment may be TRBD1 or TRBD2 (5 bases each). V lost 0 bases to trimming and J lost 1 base, with 13 bases between them. The length of the CDR3 is 16 residues. Germline V CDR1 and CDR2: SGDLS, YYNGEE. CDR3 protein: CASSVATAGGQETQYF. The CDR3 DNA follows: TGTGCCAGCAGCGTAGCCACCGCTGGGGGCCAAGAGACCCAGTACTTC.

The CDR3 sequence: CAWSGELGGELFF. CDR3 DNA: TGTGCCTGGAGTGGGGAGCTGGGCGGGGAGCTGTTTTTT. This chain links TRBV30 with TRBJ2-2; a possible D gene is TRBD2 (5 bases). V was trimmed by 1 base and J by 7 bases, leaving 10 bases between them. This CDR3 is 13 amino acids long. Germline V gives CDR1 GTSNPN, CDR2 SVGIG (reference sequence).

This clone was observed a few times. V gene TRBV4-2 combines with J gene TRBJ1-2; unclear D gene. Trimming removed 3 bases from V and 3 bases from J, with 20 bases in between. Per the germline V gene, CDR1 is LGHNA and CDR2 is YNFKEQ. The CDR3 spans 17 residues. The CDR3 protein is CASSHSGEGWMDYGYTF. Here the CDR3 DNA reads TGTGCCAGCAGCCACTCAGGTGAGGGCTGGATGGACTATGGCTACACCTTC.

This clone was found a few times. Distinct nucleotide sequences in the sample also encode this CDR3. This chain links TRBV10-3 with TRBJ2-7; D remains unclear. The V gene's germline CDR1 is ENHRY and CDR2 SYGVKD. V was cut by 2 bases and J by 4 bases, with 3 bases left in between. The CDR3 runs 11 residues. The CDR3 here is CAISEAYEQYF. DNA for the CDR3: TGTGCCATCAGTGAGGCTTACGAGCAGTACTTC.